These 24 T cell receptor beta chains originate from one sample sequenced in a study of regulatory T cells in long-lasting Graves disease. The sample's time point: persistent/refractory GD, antithyroid drugs over 5 years with positive TRAb. PBMCs were the source of the RNA used for TCR sequencing. To make TCR beta libraries, researchers used iRepertoire HTBI primers and Arm-PCR of CDR3 regions. TCRdb re-called the multiplex PCR reads through MiXCR, storing one row per CDR3 protein. In the table there are a few hundred thousand distinct CDR3 sequences, roughly 23% of which are singletons. The specimen comprised peripheral blood mononuclear cells (PBMCs), sampled when the disease was refractory, from a patient treated with antithyroid drugs. The receptors shown here come from a woman in her thirties or forties with Graves disease.

This sequence joins TRBV25-1 and TRBJ1-6; D unresolved. The length of the CDR3 is 13 residues. The V end was cut by 9 bases, the J end by 6 bases, with 12 bases between. Germline lookup yields CDR1 MGHDK and CDR2 SYGVNS. The CDR3 is CASRGSGNSPLHF. In DNA form, the CDR3 reads TGTGCCAGTAGAGGATCGGGTAATTCACCCCTCCACTTT.

This rearrangement joins TRBV29-1 to TRBJ2-3; D call uncertain. The CDR3 covers 14 residues. Trimming stripped 4 bases from V and 5 bases from J, with 16 bases between. Looked up from germline, CDR1 is SQVTM and CDR2 is ANQGSEA. The CDR3 protein is CSVGVKGRRDTQYF. CDR3 DNA: TGCAGCGTTGGGGTTAAGGGCCGGAGAGATACGCAGTATTTT.

This clonotype occurred many times. The chain recombines TRBV29-1 with TRBJ1-1; D possibly corresponds to TRBD1 (5 bases). The germline CDR1 and CDR2 sequences are SQVTM and ANQGSEA. V was cut by 6 bases and J by 3 bases, with 14 bases left in between. The CDR3 covers 13 residues. The CDR3 protein is CSVQKGEDTEAFF. CDR3 in DNA: TGCAGCGTCCAAAAAGGGGAGGACACTGAAGCTTTCTTT.

The V and J genes are TRBV28 and TRBJ1-5; TRBD1 matches 9 bases. The CDR3 has 18 amino acids. J lost 6 bases, V lost 5 bases, and 17 bases had no gene match. Germline-derived CDR1 and CDR2 are MDHEN and SYDVKM. The CDR3 sequence: CASSTGQGVPFLGQPQHF. The CDR3 coding sequence is TGTGCCAGCAGTACGGGACAGGGAGTTCCTTTTCTGGGTCAGCCCCAGCATTTT.

This clonotype was counted ten times or more. The chain combines TRBV28 with TRBJ2-7, with 16 bases aligning to TRBD2. The junction had 13 bases not matched to a gene; V was cut back by 5 bases and J by 3 bases. CDR1 is MDHEN, CDR2 SYDVKM, per germline. The CDR3 sequence is 19 residues long. The DNA for the CDR3 is TGTGCCAGCAGTGACAGGGGGACTAGCGGGAGGGCAGCCCTCTACGAGCAGTACTTC. Translating it yields CASSDRGTSGRAALYEQYF.

This clonotype appeared a few times. The genes are TRBV6-2 or TRBV6-3 and TRBJ1-1, with 7 bases fitting TRBD1. V gave up 3 bases and J gave up 1 base; unmatched junction bases: 5. Germline loops: CDR1 MNHEY, CDR2 SVGEGT. The CDR3 contains 15 residues. The DNA of the CDR3 is TGTGCCAGCAGTTATCCTAACAGGGGGAACACTGAAGCTTTCTTT. Protein sequence: CASSYPNRGNTEAFF.

This clonotype was observed at least ten times. This sequence joins TRBV20-1 and TRBJ2-7, with 8 nucleotides matching TRBD2. The CDR3 covers 13 residues. V shed 6 bases, J shed 6 bases, and the junction held 10 bases outside the gene matches. Germline-derived CDR1 and CDR2 are DFQATT and SNEGSKA (reference sequence). The CDR3 nucleotides read TGCAGTGCAGCGGCCGGACTAGCTGTCGAGCAGTACTTC. Its protein is CSAAAGLAVEQYF.

The chain links TRBV28 to TRBJ1-2; 7 positions agree with TRBD1. Germline CDR1 and CDR2: MDHEN and SYDVKM. V was pared by 6 bases and J by 4 bases, with 11 bases of the junction left unmatched. This CDR3 comprises 15 residues. The CDR3 is CASSPGTVGRYGYTF. The CDR3 nucleotides are TGTGCCAGCAGCCCTGGGACAGTCGGACGCTATGGCTACACCTTC.

The chain employs TRBV28 and TRBJ2-1; 7 positions agree with TRBD2. The CDR3 is made up of 14 amino acids. The germline V gene encodes CDR1 MDHEN and CDR2 SYDVKM. The junction had 8 bases not matched to a gene; V was cut back by 3 bases and J by 9 bases. CDR3 sequence reads: CASSFGGSIGEQFF. CDR3 DNA: TGTGCCAGCAGTTTTGGCGGGAGTATAGGTGAGCAGTTCTTC.

This chain links TRBV20-1 with TRBJ2-5, with 8 nucleotides matching TRBD2. The trim removed 2 bases at V and 3 bases at J, leaving 2 bases unmatched. The CDR3 totals 13 residues. In germline, CDR1 is DFQATT, CDR2 SNEGSKA (reference sequence). The CDR3 reads CSARISGKETQYF. CDR3 nucleotides: TGCAGTGCTAGAATTAGCGGGAAAGAGACCCAGTACTTC.

DNA for the CDR3: TGTGCCAGCTCACCACCGGGAAACCCCTACGAGCAGTACTTC. Protein: CASSPPGNPYEQYF. V is TRBV7-2 and J is TRBJ2-7, with D tentatively TRBD2 (5 bases). Germline assignment: CDR1 SGHTA and CDR2 FQGNSA. The ends were cut back, 8 bases at V and 2 bases at J, with 16 bases in the middle. CDR3 length: 14 residues.

J is TRBJ1-4 and V is TRBV5-4; TRBD1 agrees at 7 bases. Trimming removed 2 bases from V and 10 bases from J; junction bases left unmatched: 14. Looked up from germline, CDR1 is SGHNT and CDR2 is YYREEE (reference sequence). The CDR3 is 16 residues long. The CDR3, as DNA: TGTGCCAGCAGCTTCCCTACGACAGGGAAGATTGGAAAACTGTTTTTT. Its protein product is CASSFPTTGKIGKLFF.

The chain has TRBV20-1 and TRBJ2-5; D may be TRBD2 (6 bases). The DNA end is more similar to TRBJ2-1, so the J call may be wrong. The V gene's germline CDR1 is DFQATT and CDR2 SNEGSKA (reference sequence). CDR3 size: 14 residues. The CDR3 sequence is CSARPNGGRAEQFF. The CDR3 coding sequence is TGCAGTGCTAGACCCAACGGGGGACGGGCTGAGCAGTTCTTC.

This clonotype came up many times. J is TRBJ1-4 and V is TRBV2; maybe TRBD1 (6 bases). CDR3 length equals 17 residues. The ends were cut back, 1 base at V and 0 bases at J, with 12 bases in the middle. Per germline, CDR1 SNHLY and CDR2 FYNNEI. CDR3 DNA: TGTGCCAGCAGTGAAGGGCTGGGGGCTACAACTAATGAAAAACTGTTTTTT. Protein sequence: CASSEGLGATTNEKLFF.

Many counts were recorded for this clonotype. The chain has TRBV28 and TRBJ1-1; 10 nucleotides match TRBD1. Trimming at V came to 7 bases and at J to 6 bases, leaving 8 bases not matched to a gene. This CDR3 region has 14 residues. Germline values: CDR1 MDHEN, CDR2 SYDVKM. CDR3 amino acids: CASILTGGGSEAFF. The CDR3 DNA is TGTGCCAGCATTCTGACAGGGGGCGGCTCTGAAGCTTTCTTT.

The chain links TRBV19 to TRBJ1-6; 9 bases are shared with TRBD1. This CDR3 contains 16 residues. The ends lost 8 bases at V and 3 bases at J; junction bases unmatched: 8. Germline lookup yields CDR1 LNHDA and CDR2 SQIVND (reference sequence). In DNA, the CDR3 is TGTGCCAGTGCCCGGGGACAGGGCTTCTATAATTCACCCCTCCACTTT. This gives the protein CASARGQGFYNSPLHF.

This clonotype was seen ten or more times. This chain links TRBV29-1 with TRBJ1-1; D not certain. CDR3 length: 14 amino acids. V lost 3 bases and J lost 1, with 12 bases in between. From germline, CDR1 is SQVTM and CDR2 ANQGSEA. The CDR3 DNA follows: TGCAGCGTTGATAGGGAGGCAGCGAACACTGAAGCTTTCTTT. Its translation: CSVDREAANTEAFF.

This clonotype was seen many times. The chain combines TRBV12-3 or TRBV12-4 with TRBJ2-5; D perhaps matches TRBD2 (6 bases). The length of the CDR3 is 15 residues. V was clipped by 7 bases and J by 4 bases, with 19 bases between them. CDR3 bases: TGTGCCAGCACATTGTCAGGGACTGGGGCAGAGACCCAGTACTTC. Translation gives CASTLSGTGAETQYF.

This clonotype appeared many times. The chain has TRBV28 and TRBJ1-5; the D is unclear. The CDR3 loop spans 14 amino acids. V was cut by 3 bases and J by 0 bases, with 6 bases left in between. Germline V gene data show CDR1 as MDHEN and CDR2 as SYDVKM. The CDR3 spells CASSFRSSNQPQHF. The CDR3, as DNA: TGTGCCAGCAGTTTTAGGAGTAGCAATCAGCCCCAGCATTTT.

This clonotype was seen many times. This chain joins TRBV2 and TRBJ2-7; 7 bases line up with TRBD2. Germline CDR1 reads SNHLY; CDR2 reads FYNNEI. With V trimmed by 0 bases and J by 0 bases, 5 bases remained unmatched. This CDR3 is built from 16 residues. DNA of the CDR3: TGTGCCAGCAGTGAAGCCCGAACGGGAGGCTCCTACGAGCAGTACTTC. Translated: CASSEARTGGSYEQYF.

There are a few counts of this clonotype. The rearrangement links TRBV5-1 to TRBJ2-5; 7 bases map to TRBD2. V was pared by 0 bases and J by 4 bases, with 9 bases of the junction left unmatched. The CDR3 contains 16 residues. Germline V gene lookup returns CDR1 SGHRS and CDR2 YFSETQ. CDR3 region: CASSLASSGEPETQYF. CDR3 nucleotides: TGCGCCAGCAGCTTGGCGTCTAGCGGAGAACCAGAGACCCAGTACTTC.

The chain is built from TRBV2 and TRBJ2-3, with D perhaps matching TRBD2 (6 bases). The CDR3 covers 13 residues. Between the trimmed V and J ends, which lost 8 bases and 2 bases, there was a span of 11 bases. Germline CDR1 and CDR2: SNHLY and FYNNEI. In nucleotides, the CDR3 is TGTGCCAGCCGGGAGCGGCACACAGATACGCAGTATTTT. Encoded protein: CASRERHTDTQYF.

There are many counts of this clonotype. The J gene is TRBJ2-7, the V gene TRBV28, with D unresolved. Per germline, CDR1 MDHEN and CDR2 SYDVKM. CDR3 length equals 13 residues. Between the trimmed V and J ends, which lost 3 bases and 0 bases, there was a span of 6 bases. The CDR3 bases are TGTGCCAGCAGTTTTTTTGGCTCCTACGAGCAGTACTTC. Protein product: CASSFFGSYEQYF.

This clonotype was seen ten or more times. The gene calls are TRBV6-1 and TRBJ1-2; D is uncertain. There are 12 residues in the CDR3. Germline values: CDR1 MNHNS, CDR2 SASEGT. The V gene lost 6 bases and the J gene lost 0 bases, with 5 bases spanning the gap. The CDR3 loop reads CASRLPNYGYTF. The CDR3 nucleotides read TGTGCCAGCAGATTACCTAACTATGGCTACACCTTC.